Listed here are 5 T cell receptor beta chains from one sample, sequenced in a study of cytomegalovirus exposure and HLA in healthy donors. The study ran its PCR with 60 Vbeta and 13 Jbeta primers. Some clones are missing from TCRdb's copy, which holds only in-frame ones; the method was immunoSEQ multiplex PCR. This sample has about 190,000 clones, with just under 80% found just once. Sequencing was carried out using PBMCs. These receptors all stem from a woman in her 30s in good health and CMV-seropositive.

The CDR3 loop is CASSDFHGSSYNSPLHF. The CDR3 nucleotides read TGCGCCAGCAGTGACTTTCACGGGAGCTCCTATAATTCACCCCTCCACTTT. V and J are TRBV4-3 and TRBJ1-6, with unresolved D. The CDR3 is 17 amino acids. Germline V gene data show CDR1 as LGHNA and CDR2 as YSLEER. V gave up 6 bases and J gave up 0 bases, with 15 bases separating them.

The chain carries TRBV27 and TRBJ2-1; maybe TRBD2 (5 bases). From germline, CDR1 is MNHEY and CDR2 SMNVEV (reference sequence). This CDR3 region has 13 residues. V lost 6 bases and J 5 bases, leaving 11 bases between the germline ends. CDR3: CASRVIGDNEQFF. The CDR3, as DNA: TGTGCCAGCAGAGTTATCGGGGACAATGAGCAGTTCTTC.

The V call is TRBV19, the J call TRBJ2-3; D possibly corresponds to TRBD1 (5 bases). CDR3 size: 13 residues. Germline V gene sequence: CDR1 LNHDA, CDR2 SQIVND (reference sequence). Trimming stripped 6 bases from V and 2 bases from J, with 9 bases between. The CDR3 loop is CASRDISTDTQYF. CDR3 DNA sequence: TGTGCCAGTAGGGACATTTCCACAGATACGCAGTATTTT.

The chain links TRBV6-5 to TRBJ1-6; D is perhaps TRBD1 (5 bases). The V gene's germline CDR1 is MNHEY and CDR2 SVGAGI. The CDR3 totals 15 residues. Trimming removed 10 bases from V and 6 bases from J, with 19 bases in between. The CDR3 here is CATQQDPYFNSPLHF. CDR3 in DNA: TGTGCCACACAACAGGACCCCTACTTTAATTCACCCCTCCACTTT.

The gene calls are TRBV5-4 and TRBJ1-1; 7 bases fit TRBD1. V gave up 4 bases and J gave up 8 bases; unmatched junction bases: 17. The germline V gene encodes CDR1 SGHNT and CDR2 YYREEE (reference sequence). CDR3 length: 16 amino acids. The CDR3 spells CASSPGFGGGVGEAFF. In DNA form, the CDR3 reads TGTGCCAGCAGCCCCGGTTTTGGAGGGGGCGTGGGGGAAGCTTTCTTT.